A selection of T cell receptor beta chains follows, all from one sample in a study of shared clonotypes between healthy human individuals. Produced via immunoSEQ multiplex PCR; TCRdb's table is partial and in-frame only. Among hundreds of thousands of clones, around 73% were seen once, and the ten largest hold roughly 2%. Sequenced: memory CD4+ T cells sorted from blood. These TCRs come from a woman aged 25 to 45 in good health. Both conserved end residues are part of each CDR3. The order of the fields is clone size, CDR3 length, D gene, J gene, V gene, CDR3 DNA, CDR3 protein. A D gene is named only where the DNA matches it firmly. Clone size is stated in some rows and not others, as once, few, many or a class when expanded.

>once|13|.|TRBJ2-7|TRBV7-2
TGTGCCAGCAGCCGCAGGGGAGCCTACGAGCAGTACTTC
CASSRRGAYEQYF
>.|14|.|TRBJ1-1|TRBV5-1
TGCGCCAGCAGCTTGGGACACGAGGGCACTGAAGCTTTCTTT
CASSLGHEGTEAFF
>.|13|.|TRBJ1-5|TRBV6-1
TGTGCCAGCAGTCCTTCTTTTAATCAGCCCCAGCATTTT
CASSPSFNQPQHF
>.|16|.|TRBJ2-2|TRBV5-1
TGCGCCAGCAGCTTGTTGGGGGACCCGGAAACCGGGGAGCTGTTTTTT
CASSLLGDPETGELFF
>.|15|TRBD1|TRBJ2-7|TRBV19
TGTGCCAGCCGGAAAACCGGGACAGGGGCCTACGAGCAGTACTTC
CASRKTGTGAYEQYF
>.|15|TRBD2|TRBJ2-1|TRBV2
TGTGCCAGCAGTGACATTAGCGGGAACTACAATGAGCAGTTCTTC
CASSDISGNYNEQFF
>many|17|TRBD2|TRBJ2-7|TRBV30
TGTGCCTGGACCTTCCCTCCCCGGCTAGCGGTGACCTACGAGCAGTACTTC
CAWTFPPRLAVTYEQYF
>once|13|.|TRBJ1-2|TRBV5-6
TGTGCCAGCAGCGGGCGGGGGGTCTATGGCTACACCTTC
CASSGRGVYGYTF
>.|13|.|TRBJ1-4|TRBV5-8
TGTGCCAGCAGCTACGGGACGAATGAAAAACTGTTTTTT
CASSYGTNEKLFF
>.|16|.|TRBJ1-2|TRBV5-1
TGCGCCAGCAGCCTAGCAACCCAACAGCCGCCTGGTGGCTACACCTTC
CASSLATQQPPGGYTF
>.|15|.|TRBJ1-1|TRBV28
TGTGCCAGCAGTTCTTCTACAATCCTGAACACTGAAGCTTTCTTT
CASSSSTILNTEAFF
>.|15|TRBD1|TRBJ2-5|TRBV11-2
TGTGCCAGCAAAAAGCCCGACAGGGGCCGAGAGACCCAGTACTTC
CASKKPDRGRETQYF
>few|17|.|TRBJ1-5|TRBV2
TGTGCCAGCAGAGATTGCTTGGGACACCATAGCAATCAGCCCCAGCATTTT
CASRDCLGHHSNQPQHF
>.|15|.|TRBJ1-1|TRBV10-2
TGCGCCAGCAGGTCTGGTGGGTGGCCGGAGACTGAAGCTTTCTTT
CASRSGGWPETEAFF
>.|14|.|TRBJ1-4|TRBV10-3
TGTGCCATCGGGGGAGGAGTTACTAATGAAAAACTGTTTTTT
CAIGGGVTNEKLFF
>.|17|.|TRBJ2-5|TRBV19
TGTGCCAGTAGTATGGGCGGCGGGGCCGCCCTCGGGGAGACCCAGTACTTC
CASSMGGGAALGETQYF
>.|15|.|TRBJ2-1|TRBV9
TGTGCCAGCAGCGTTATGGGCCGAGCGGACAATGAGCAGTTCTTC
CASSVMGRADNEQFF
>.|16|.|TRBJ2-7|TRBV19
TGTGCCAGTAGTACCTCCGGACAGGCGGGGTCCTACGAGCAGTACTTC
CASSTSGQAGSYEQYF
>.|15|.|TRBJ1-3|TRBV19
TGTGCCAGTAGTACAGCAGGGAGCTCTGGAAACACCATATATTTT
CASSTAGSSGNTIYF
>.|13|.|TRBJ1-2|TRBV28
TGTGCCAGCAGTTTCGTGACAGCCTATGGCTACACCTTC
CASSFVTAYGYTF
>.|14|TRBD1|TRBJ2-7|TRBV9
TGTGCCAGCAGCCAACGGACAGGGGACTACGAGCAGTACTTC
CASSQRTGDYEQYF
>.|19|.|TRBJ2-7|TRBV28
TGTGCCAGCAGTTCACCCGGCCCCACCCAGGGTTTTAGGAGCTACGAGCAGTACTTC
CASSSPGPTQGFRSYEQYF
>.|15|TRBD2|TRBJ2-7|TRBV27
TGTGCCAGCAGTTTTCGGGCCGCGGGAGCTCACGAGCAGTACTTC
CASSFRAAGAHEQYF
>.|14|.|TRBJ2-7|TRBV28
TGTGCCAGCAGCACGACTCAGGATCCCTACGAGCAGTACTTC
CASSTTQDPYEQYF
>.|12|.|TRBJ1-3|TRBV30
TGTGCCTGGAGTTTGGGGAGAAACACCATATATTTT
CAWSLGRNTIYF
>.|13|TRBD2|TRBJ2-3|TRBV9
TGTGCCAGCAACCCGGCGGGAGGAGATACGCAGTATTTT
CASNPAGGDTQYF
>.|15|TRBD2|TRBJ2-1|TRBV2
TGTGCCAGCAGGAGACTAGCGGGGGCCTTCAATGAGCAGTTCTTC
CASRRLAGAFNEQFF
>medium-sized|16|TRBD2|TRBJ2-7|TRBV10-1
TGCGCCAGCAGTGAGTCGGCAACGGGGGGGTCCTACGAGCAGTACTTC
CASSESATGGSYEQYF
>few|15|.|TRBJ1-5|TRBV28
TGTGCCAGCAGGGGCGGACGGAATAGCAATCAGCCCCAGCATTTT
CASRGGRNSNQPQHF
>.|15|TRBD2|TRBJ2-7|TRBV28
TGTGCCAGCAGGACTCCACTAGCGGGAGGGGACGAGCAGTACTTC
CASRTPLAGGDEQYF
>.|12|.|TRBJ2-2|TRBV7-3
TGTGCCAGCGGGAGGTCGGTCGGGGAGCTGTTTTTT
CASGRSVGELFF
>.|14|TRBD1|TRBJ2-1|TRBV19
TGTGCCAGTAGGGGGGACAGCTCCTACAATGAGCAGTTCTTC
CASRGDSSYNEQFF
>.|13|.|TRBJ1-5|TRBV19
TGTGCCAGTAGTATAGCTGGGCGGCAGCCCCAGCATTTT
CASSIAGRQPQHF
>.|14|.|TRBJ1-1|TRBV9
TGTGCCAGCAGCGCGCTCCGGGGGGGATCTGAAGCTTTCTTT
CASSALRGGSEAFF
>.|16|.|TRBJ2-3|TRBV5-1
TGCGCCAGCAGCGCCCCCGTAGGTGTCGGCACAGATACGCAGTATTTT
CASSAPVGVGTDTQYF
>once|13|.|TRBJ1-1|TRBV6-6
TGTGCCAGCAGTTACGCACGTAACACTGAAGCTTTCTTT
CASSYARNTEAFF
>.|16|TRBD1|TRBJ2-3|TRBV11-2
TGTGCCAGCAGCCCTCGGACAGGGGTGAGCACAGATACGCAGTATTTT
CASSPRTGVSTDTQYF
>.|15|.|TRBJ1-2|TRBV5-1
TGCGCCAGCAGCCCATCAAGCCTTAGAGGATCTGGCTACACCTTC
CASSPSSLRGSGYTF
>.|12|.|TRBJ2-7|TRBV11-3
TGTGCCAGCAGCTCTGGGGTTGGGGAGCAGTACTTC
CASSSGVGEQYF
>.|13|.|TRBJ2-5|TRBV5-1
TGCGCCAGCAGCATCGGACCGGGGGAGACCCAGTACTTC
CASSIGPGETQYF
>many|15|.|TRBJ2-7|TRBV7-2
TGTGCCAGCAGCTTAGTGGCGGCGAGCTCCTACGAGCAGTACTTC
CASSLVAASSYEQYF
>.|17|.|TRBJ1-3|TRBV5-1
TGCGCCAGCAGCATATCCGGGACAACCTACTCTGGAAACACCATATATTTT
CASSISGTTYSGNTIYF
>few|13|TRBD1|TRBJ2-3|TRBV4-1
TGCGCCAGCAGCGCCCCCCCGGACAGGGGGCAGTATTTT
CASSAPPDRGQYF
>.|18|TRBD2|TRBJ2-5|TRBV4-1
TGCGCCAGCAGCCCCCGGGCACTAGCGGGAGTTTGGGGTGTGACCCAGTACTTC
CASSPRALAGVWGVTQYF
>once|18|.|TRBJ1-4|TRBV7-9
TGTGCCAGCAGCTTAGGTGCCGGGACGGCGCGTACTAATGAAAAACTGTTTTTT
CASSLGAGTARTNEKLFF
>.|14|.|TRBJ2-2|TRBV2
TGTGCCAGCACGGCGGTCGCGAACACCGGGGAGCTGTTTTTT
CASTAVANTGELFF
>few|14|TRBD1|TRBJ1-1|TRBV10-3
TGTGCCATCAGTGAATGGACAGGCAACACTGAAGCTTTCTTT
CAISEWTGNTEAFF
>.|15|TRBD2|TRBJ2-2|TRBV13
TGTGCCAGCAGCCCGGGGACTAGCGGGATTGGGGAGCTGTTTTTT
CASSPGTSGIGELFF
>.|15|TRBD2|TRBJ2-7|TRBV6-6
TGTGCCAGCAGTTACTCAGTAGCGGGAGGCTACGAGCAGTACTTC
CASSYSVAGGYEQYF
>few|15|.|TRBJ2-1|TRBV7-9
TGTGCCAGCAGCCCACGGGGGAGCTCCTACAATGAGCAGTTCTTC
CASSPRGSSYNEQFF